In this sample, the clone carrying this TCR beta chain turned up a few times. Its antigen is undetermined. The data were obtained in a study of early T cells in non-severe SARS-CoV-2 infection. Overall study context: Alpha and beta chains were unpaired, from unsorted whole-blood bulk RNA.

The study, taken as a whole, reports: Private and CD4 specificities were missed by VDJdb matching, which favored anti-spike CD8 responses.

V shed 6 bases and J shed 6 bases, with 17 bases lying between them. The CDR3 extends over 13 amino acids. The germline gives CDR1 SQVTM, CDR2 ANQGSEA. Individual cDNA molecules carried attached unique molecular identifiers. TCRdb re-called the 5' RACE reads with MiXCR, one entry per CDR3 protein. Here the sample spans some 60,000 distinct CDR3 sequences, roughly a tenth being singletons. Input material: whole blood. The receptor was derived from an adult who was a healthcare worker with PCR-confirmed SARS-CoV-2 infection or an uninfected control (not recorded which). The chain carries TRBV29-1 and TRBJ1-1; possibly TRBD1 for D (6 bases). The CDR3 spells CSVVTGMSAEAFF. The CDR3, as DNA: TGCAGCGTCGTTACAGGGATGAGCGCTGAAGCTTTCTTT.